These 15 T cell receptor beta chains were sequenced from one sample in a study of blood T cell repertoires in COVID-19. Sequencing used immunoSEQ multiplex PCR; TCRdb keeps in-frame clones, though not all of them. This repertoire shows about 91,000 clones, roughly 87% found once; its top ten account for about 4.2%. Sequencing was done on a sample of peripheral blood. The receptors stem from a man in his 70s with acute or convalescent COVID-19.

V usage is TRBV28 and J usage is TRBJ1-3; possibly TRBD1 for D (5 bases). Deletions cut 1 base from V and 4 bases from J, with 17 bases between. The germline V gene encodes CDR1 MDHEN and CDR2 SYDVKM. CDR3 length equals 17 residues. CDR3 sequence (DNA): TGTGCCAGCAGTTTATTGGGGCCTGAATCGGTAGGAAACACCATATATTTT. As protein: CASSLLGPESVGNTIYF.

This clone was observed a single time. V is TRBV6-5 and J is TRBJ2-7, with 7 bases matching TRBD1. V trimming: 5 bases; J trimming: 7 bases; junction bases outside the gene matches: 11. CDR3 length: 14 residues. Germline assignment: CDR1 MNHEY and CDR2 SVGAGI. The CDR3 protein is CASSKTGDRLEQYF. In nucleotides, the CDR3 is TGTGCCAGCAGTAAAACAGGGGACCGCTTGGAGCAGTACTTC.

V usage is TRBV5-5 and J usage is TRBJ1-6; the D is unclear. V dropped 2 bases and J dropped 5 bases, with 8 bases sitting between them. Germline assignment: CDR1 SGHKS and CDR2 YYEKEE (reference sequence). The CDR3 is 14 amino acids. CDR3 nucleotides: TGTGCCAGCAGCTTTGGAGGAGATAATTCACCCCTCCACTTT. Residues: CASSFGGDNSPLHF.

This chain joins TRBV6-5 and TRBJ1-5; the D is unclear. The CDR3 totals 15 residues. Trimming took 0 bases from V and 0 from J, leaving 6 bases between them. CDR1 MNHEY and CDR2 SVGAGI come from the germline V gene. CDR3 sequence reads: CASSYSQYSNQPQHF. The CDR3 nucleotides are TGTGCCAGCAGTTACTCACAGTATAGCAATCAGCCCCAGCATTTT.

This sequence joins TRBV5-1 and TRBJ1-1; no reliable D call. Trimming left V 2 bases short and J 0 bases short, with 11 bases between. This CDR3 comprises 15 residues. CDR1 SGHRS and CDR2 YFSETQ come from the germline V gene. The CDR3 DNA reads as TGCGCCAGCAGCTTATCAGTATCCCTGAACACTGAAGCTTTCTTT. It encodes CASSLSVSLNTEAFF.

The rearrangement joins TRBV5-6 to TRBJ2-7; the match to TRBD1 covers 8 bases. With 4 bases clipped from V and 3 bases from J, the junction kept 9 bases outside the gene matches. The germline gives CDR1 SGHDT, CDR2 YYEEEE. The CDR3 contains 15 residues. Written as DNA, the CDR3 is TGTGCCAGCAGCCTCTCGGGACAGGATTTCTACGAGCAGTACTTC. As protein: CASSLSGQDFYEQYF.

This chain links TRBV5-4 with TRBJ2-4; 10 positions match TRBD2. Losses at the gene ends were 0 bases for V and 6 bases for J; bases not matched to a gene: 12. The CDR3 is 18 amino acids. Germline assignment: CDR1 SGHNT and CDR2 YYREEE (reference sequence). The CDR3 coding sequence is TGTGCCAGCAGCTTGGCCTGGGGAGCGGGGGGGCCAGGAAACATTCAGTACTTC. This codes for CASSLAWGAGGPGNIQYF.

This clone was detected once. This chain links TRBV9 with TRBJ2-7; 10 nucleotides align to TRBD1. The CDR3 spans 16 residues. The V and J ends lost 2 bases and 3 bases, in that order; junction bases with no gene match: 8. Germline V gene data show CDR1 as SGDLS and CDR2 as YYNGEE. CDR3 sequence reads: CASSVGQGQGIYEQYF. The CDR3 coding sequence is TGTGCCAGCAGCGTTGGCCAGGGACAGGGGATCTACGAGCAGTACTTC.

The chain combines TRBV7-2 with TRBJ2-5; TRBD1 matches at 9 bases. V shed 1 base and J 4 bases; nucleotides not matched to a gene: 4. Germline CDR1 reads SGHTA; CDR2 reads FQGNSA. CDR3 length equals 15 residues. CDR3 residues: CASSLGGQGRETQYF. The CDR3 DNA is TGTGCCAGCAGCTTAGGCGGACAGGGGAGAGAGACCCAGTACTTC.

This chain uses TRBV19 with TRBJ2-5, with TRBD2 matching 11 bases. V gave up 4 bases and J gave up 2 bases; unmatched junction bases: 6. The CDR3 contains 16 residues. CDR1 is LNHDA and CDR2 is SQIVND in the germline V gene (reference sequence). CDR3 DNA sequence: TGTGCCAGTAGTACCTCTAGCGGGGGGCCACAAGAGACCCAGTACTTC. Translating it yields CASSTSSGGPQETQYF.

This chain connects TRBV5-6 to TRBJ2-2; no firm D call. Germline V gene data show CDR1 as SGHDT and CDR2 as YYEEEE. The CDR3 consists of 16 residues. The ends were cut back, 2 bases at V and 2 bases at J, with 13 bases in the middle. The CDR3 bases are TGTGCCAGCAGCTTTTTCGCGGTCCAAAACACCGGGGAGCTGTTTTTT. Protein product: CASSFFAVQNTGELFF.

This rearrangement joins TRBV11-3 to TRBJ1-6, with 8 bases fitting TRBD1. The ends lost 11 bases at V and 8 bases at J; junction bases unmatched: 11. CDR1 and CDR2 from the germline V gene are SGHNT and YENEEA. This CDR3 is 14 amino acids long. This CDR3 reads CAPPRQGRDSPLHF. Written as DNA, the CDR3 is TGTGCCCCCCCGAGACAGGGGCGTGATTCACCCCTCCACTTT.

A single count supports this clone. The V call is TRBV30, the J call TRBJ1-1, with 7 bases matching TRBD1. Germline trimming cut 2 bases from V and 3 bases from J; bases unmatched to any gene: 6. The CDR3 spans 14 residues. From germline, CDR1 is GTSNPN and CDR2 SVGIG (reference sequence). The CDR3 nucleotides read TGTGCCTGGAGTCGTACAGGGGTACACACTGAAGCTTTCTTT. Translated, it gives CAWSRTGVHTEAFF.

This clone appeared once. The V call is TRBV5-1, the J call TRBJ1-4; 8 positions match TRBD1. CDR1 and CDR2 (germline): SGHRS, YFSETQ. The CDR3 totals 14 residues. V trimming: 5 bases; J trimming: 8 bases; junction bases outside the gene matches: 8. The CDR3 reads CASRMGQDREKLFF. The DNA for the CDR3 is TGCGCCAGCAGAATGGGACAGGATAGGGAAAAACTGTTTTTT.

This chain joins TRBV11-2 and TRBJ2-1; 10 nucleotides match TRBD2. CDR1 and CDR2 (germline): SGHAT, FQNNGV. Germline trimming cut 5 bases from V and 5 bases from J; bases unmatched to any gene: 6. The CDR3 totals 15 residues. The chain's CDR3 is CASSERGGRNNEQFF. The CDR3 DNA reads TGTGCCAGCAGCGAGCGGGGGGGACGTAACAATGAGCAGTTCTTC.